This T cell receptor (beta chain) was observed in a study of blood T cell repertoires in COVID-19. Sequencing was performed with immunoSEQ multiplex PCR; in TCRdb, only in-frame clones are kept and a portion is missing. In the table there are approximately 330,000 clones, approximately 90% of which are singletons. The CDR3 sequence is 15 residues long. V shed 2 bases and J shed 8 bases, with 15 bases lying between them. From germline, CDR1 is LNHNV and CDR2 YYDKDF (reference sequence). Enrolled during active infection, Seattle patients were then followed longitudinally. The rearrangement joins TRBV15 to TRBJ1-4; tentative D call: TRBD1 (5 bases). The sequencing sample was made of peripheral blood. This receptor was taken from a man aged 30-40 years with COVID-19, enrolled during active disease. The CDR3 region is CATSRLRVEGEKLFF. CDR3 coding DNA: TGTGCCACCAGCAGACTCAGGGTCGAAGGGGAAAAACTGTTTTTT. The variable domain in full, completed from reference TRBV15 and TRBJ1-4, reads DAMVIQNPRYQVTQFGKPVTLSCSQTLNHNVMYWYQQKSSQAPKLLFHYYDKDFNNEADTPDNFQSRRPNTSFCFLDIRSPGLGDTAMYLCATSRLRVEGEKLFFGSGTQLSVL.